The 14 T cell receptor beta chains given below trace back to one sample, sequenced in a study of T cells in Graves' hyperthyroidism and ophthalmopathy. RNA transcripts gave rise to amplified TCR beta CDR3 regions. With the HTBI primer set, the TCR CDR3 went through a first round of RT-PCR. TCRdb ran MiXCR on the multiplex PCR reads and lists one entry per CDR3 protein. The table includes roughly 740,000 distinct CDR3 sequences, about 17% detected once. The sequencing sample was made of blood. The receptors were gathered from a man aged 18 to 29 with Graves' hyperthyroidism.

In this sample, this clonotype turned up a few times. The chain employs TRBV5-4 and TRBJ2-1; 7 bases fit TRBD1. The trim removed 4 bases at V and 7 bases at J, leaving 5 bases unmatched. CDR3 length equals 13 residues. CDR1 and CDR2 (germline): SGHNT, YYREEE (reference sequence). The DNA for the CDR3 is TGTGCCAGCAGCACCGCACAGGGGAATGAGCAGTTCTTC. As protein: CASSTAQGNEQFF.

This clonotype was observed a handful of times. The J gene is TRBJ2-2, the V gene TRBV7-9; the D call may be TRBD1 or TRBD2 (5 bases each). V lost 7 bases, J lost 3 bases, and 18 bases lay in between. Germline lookup yields CDR1 SEHNR and CDR2 FQNEAQ (reference sequence). This CDR3 region has 16 residues. CDR3 sequence (DNA): TGTGCCAGCACCCAATTCGGGACCAGATACACCGGGGAGCTGTTTTTT. This gives the protein CASTQFGTRYTGELFF.

The chain employs TRBV5-1 and TRBJ2-2, with TRBD1 identical over 7 bases. The V gene's germline CDR1 is SGHRS and CDR2 YFSETQ. J was trimmed by 1 base and V by 0 bases; bases with no gene match: 3. The CDR3 extends over 16 amino acids. The chain's CDR3 is CASSLERGQNTGELFF. CDR3 DNA: TGCGCCAGCAGCTTGGAAAGGGGGCAGAACACCGGGGAGCTGTTTTTT. Full variable domain (rest looked up from reference TRBV5-1 and TRBJ2-2): KAGVTQTPRYLIKTRGQQVTLSCSPISGHRSVSWYQQTPGQGLQFLFEYFSETQRNKGNFPGRFSGRQFSNSRSEMNVSTLELGDSALYLCASSLERGQNTGELFFGEGSRLTVL.

This clonotype occurred a few times. V gene TRBV20-1 combines with J gene TRBJ2-5, with 12 bases that match TRBD2. From germline, CDR1 is DFQATT and CDR2 SNEGSKA (reference sequence). The CDR3 is 15 amino acids. V dropped 6 bases and J dropped 4; count of bases not matched to a gene: 9. Here the CDR3 DNA reads TGCAGTGCCCCCCGGACTAGCGGGAACAGAGAGACCCAGTACTTC. Translated: CSAPRTSGNRETQYF.

In its sample, this clonotype was seen many times. The chain couples TRBV28 to TRBJ2-3, with D perhaps matching TRBD2 (6 bases). The V and J ends lost 2 bases and 1 base respectively, with 10 bases between them. This CDR3 is 15 amino acids long. The V gene's germline CDR1 is MDHEN and CDR2 SYDVKM. This CDR3 is CASSLVRRGTDTQYF. The DNA of the CDR3 is TGTGCCAGCAGTTTAGTACGGAGGGGCACAGATACGCAGTATTTT. The full variable domain, in which reference TRBV28 and TRBJ2-3 provide the parts outside the CDR3, is DVKVTQSSRYLVKRTGEKVFLECVQDMDHENMFWYRQDPGLGLRLIYFSYDVKMKEKGDIPEGYSVSREKKERFSLILESASTNQTSMYLCASSLVRRGTDTQYFGPGTRLTVL.

This clonotype was observed at least ten times. The chain combines TRBV7-2 with TRBJ2-5, with no clear D. The CDR3 loop spans 13 amino acids. The germline CDR1 and CDR2 sequences are SGHTA and FQGNSA. V lost 0 bases, J lost 5 bases, and 7 bases lay in between. The CDR3 DNA reads TGTGCCAGCAGCTTAGCGCGGTATGAGACCCAGTACTTC. This encodes CASSLARYETQYF.

The CDR3 DNA reads as TGCGCCAGCAGAAGGACTGGGCTAGCGGCGATGGAGACCCAGTACTTC. As protein: CASRRTGLAAMETQYF. The V and J genes are TRBV5-1 and TRBJ2-5; 7 bases agree with TRBD2. The trim removed 5 bases at V and 5 bases at J, leaving 15 bases unmatched. Looked up from germline, CDR1 is SGHRS and CDR2 is YFSETQ. The CDR3 runs 16 residues. The full variable domain, completed using reference TRBV5-1 and TRBJ2-5, is KAGVTQTPRYLIKTRGQQVTLSCSPISGHRSVSWYQQTPGQGLQFLFEYFSETQRNKGNFPGRFSGRQFSNSRSEMNVSTLELGDSALYLCASRRTGLAAMETQYFGPGTRLLVL.

This clonotype came up many times. The chain is built from TRBV7-9 and TRBJ2-5, with a possible D match to TRBD1 (5 bases). Germline V CDR1 and CDR2: SEHNR, FQNEAQ (reference sequence). The CDR3 length is 15 residues. Trimming removed 3 bases at V and 3 bases at J, with 14 bases between. The CDR3 is CASSFQGASEETQYF. CDR3 DNA: TGTGCCAGCAGCTTTCAGGGCGCTTCAGAAGAGACCCAGTACTTC. The entire variable domain, with the rest obtained from reference TRBV7-9 and TRBJ2-5, is as follows: DTGVSQNPRHKITKRGQNVTFRCDPISEHNRLYWYRQTLGQGPEFLTYFQNEAQLEKSRLLSDRFSAERPKGSFSTLEIQRTEQGDSAMYLCASSFQGASEETQYFGPGTRLLVL.

This clonotype was recorded many times. The rearrangement links TRBV28 to TRBJ2-7; 10 nucleotides agree with TRBD2. J lost 7 bases, V lost 1 base, and 4 bases had no gene match. Germline V CDR1 and CDR2: MDHEN, SYDVKM. CDR3 length equals 14 residues. Here the CDR3 DNA reads TGTGCCAGCAGTTTATTAGGACTAGCGGCTGAGCAGTACTTC. It codes for CASSLLGLAAEQYF.

The genes are TRBV5-1 and TRBJ2-7, with TRBD1 as a possible D gene (5 bases). CDR1 and CDR2 (germline): SGHRS, YFSETQ. CDR3 length equals 15 residues. V lost 0 bases to trimming and J lost 1 base, with 11 bases between them. CDR3 DNA: TGCGCCAGCAGCTTGGAGGGGCACGGGTCCTACGAGCAGTACTTC. This sequence encodes CASSLEGHGSYEQYF.

The chain combines TRBV20-1 with TRBJ2-3, with unresolved D. The germline V gene encodes CDR1 DFQATT and CDR2 SNEGSKA (reference sequence). The V and J ends lost 1 base and 2 bases respectively, with 16 bases between them. The CDR3 extends over 16 amino acids. CDR3 sequence reads: CSARGGKSAYTDTQYF. CDR3 DNA: TGCAGTGCTAGAGGAGGAAAATCAGCTTACACAGATACGCAGTATTTT.

The genes are TRBV7-3 and TRBJ2-1; 11 bases agree with TRBD2. This CDR3 spans 16 amino acids. J gave up 4 bases and V 4 bases, and 6 bases lay outside the gene matches. Per germline, CDR1 SGHTA and CDR2 FQGTGA. The CDR3 DNA is TGTGCCAGCAGCTACTCGACTAGCGGGACGTACAATGAGCAGTTCTTC. This translates into CASSYSTSGTYNEQFF.

This clonotype showed up just a few times. The rearrangement links TRBV15 to TRBJ1-6; TRBD1 matches at 10 bases. The CDR3 totals 14 residues. V was clipped by 6 bases and J by 10 bases; unmatched bases: 6. CDR1 is LNHNV, CDR2 YYDKDF, per germline (reference sequence). CDR3 loop: CATRSGQGFSPLHF. CDR3 bases: TGTGCCACCAGATCGGGACAGGGGTTCTCACCCCTCCACTTT.

This clonotype showed up just a few times. V gene TRBV3-1 combines with J gene TRBJ2-7; 8 positions match TRBD1. CDR1 LGHDT and CDR2 YNNKEL come from the germline V gene (reference sequence). The CDR3 is 17 residues long. The ends lost 2 bases at V and 3 bases at J; junction bases unmatched: 12. The CDR3 coding sequence is TGTGCCAGCAGCCAACTGGGTTGGGACAGGAGGAGCTACGAGCAGTACTTC. This sequence encodes CASSQLGWDRRSYEQYF.